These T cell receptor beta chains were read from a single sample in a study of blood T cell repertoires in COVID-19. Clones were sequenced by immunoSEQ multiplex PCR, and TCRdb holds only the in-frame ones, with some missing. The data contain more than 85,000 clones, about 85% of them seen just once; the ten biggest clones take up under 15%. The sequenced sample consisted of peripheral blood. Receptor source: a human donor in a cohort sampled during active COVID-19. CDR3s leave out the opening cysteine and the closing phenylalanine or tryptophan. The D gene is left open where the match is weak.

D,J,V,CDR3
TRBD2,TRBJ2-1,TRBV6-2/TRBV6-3,ASSPWGSGSSYNEQF
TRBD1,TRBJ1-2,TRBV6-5,ASSRTGASLDYT
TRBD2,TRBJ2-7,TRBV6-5,ASSSPSGASYEQY
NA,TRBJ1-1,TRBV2,ATAKELGYTEAF
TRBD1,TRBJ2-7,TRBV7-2,ASSSQGNEQY
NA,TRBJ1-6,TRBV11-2,ASSPLSDSPLH
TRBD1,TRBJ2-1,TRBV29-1,SVGPTGNNEQF
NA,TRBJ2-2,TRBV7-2,ASSLVGGGLSTGELF
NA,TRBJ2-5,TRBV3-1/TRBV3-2,ASSQGWSPSETQY
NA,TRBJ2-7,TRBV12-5,ASGFNRGEQY
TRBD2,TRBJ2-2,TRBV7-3,ASSLGLAGTGELF
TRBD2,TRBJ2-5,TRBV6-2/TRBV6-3,ASSYSRTSVKETQY
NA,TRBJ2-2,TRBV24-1,ATSDLRPGTGELF
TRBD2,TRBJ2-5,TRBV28,ASSFRGGQETQY
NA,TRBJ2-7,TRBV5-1,ASLGSRKRHEQY
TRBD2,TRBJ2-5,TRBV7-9,ASSDRGGGETQY
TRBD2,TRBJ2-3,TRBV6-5,ASSYSGGVPKDTQY
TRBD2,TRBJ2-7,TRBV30,AWRRLAGVPSEQY
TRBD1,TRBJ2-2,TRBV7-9,ASSPGYKGARVTGELF
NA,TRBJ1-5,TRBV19,ASSISGDVGNQPQH
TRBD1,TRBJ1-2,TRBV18,ASSRTGGYGYT
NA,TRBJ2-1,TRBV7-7,ASSLAPREDNEQF
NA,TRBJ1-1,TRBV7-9,ASSLPGHLRNTEAF
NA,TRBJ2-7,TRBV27,ASSASPGREQY
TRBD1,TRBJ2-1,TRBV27,ATSSHPTGVVNEQF
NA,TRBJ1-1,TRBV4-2,ASSPQGRDTEAF
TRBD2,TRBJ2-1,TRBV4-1,ASSQGLAASLNEQF
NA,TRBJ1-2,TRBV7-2,ASSLEGNPNYGYT
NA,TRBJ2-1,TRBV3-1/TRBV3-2,ASSRPLVLFRSDEQF
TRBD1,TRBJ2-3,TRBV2,ASKPGQSTDTQY
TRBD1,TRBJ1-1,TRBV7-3,ASSAQGVGITEAF
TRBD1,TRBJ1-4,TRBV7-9,ASSSDRSAEKLF
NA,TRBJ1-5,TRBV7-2,ASSLGRGGGQPQH
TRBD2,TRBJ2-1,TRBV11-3,ASSYLAGAFNEQF
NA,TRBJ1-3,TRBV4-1,ASSQVATISGNTIY
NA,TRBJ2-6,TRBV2,ASALGLSGANVLT
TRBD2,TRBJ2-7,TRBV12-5,ASGLSPGLGPYEQY